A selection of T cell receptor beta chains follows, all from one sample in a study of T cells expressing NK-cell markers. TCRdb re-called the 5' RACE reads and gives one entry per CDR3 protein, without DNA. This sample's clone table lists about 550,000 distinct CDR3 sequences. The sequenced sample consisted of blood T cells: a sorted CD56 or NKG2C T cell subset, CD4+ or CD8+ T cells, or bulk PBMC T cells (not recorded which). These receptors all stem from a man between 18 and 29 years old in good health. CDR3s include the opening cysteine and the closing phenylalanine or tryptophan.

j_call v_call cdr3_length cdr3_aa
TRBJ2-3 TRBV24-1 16 CATSEPGQGSADTQYF
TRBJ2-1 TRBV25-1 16 CASSGTGGPVWNEQFF
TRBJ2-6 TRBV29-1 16 CSVGWVGQSGANVLTF
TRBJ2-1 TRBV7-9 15 CASSFGAPRWNEQFF
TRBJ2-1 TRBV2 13 CASPGPLGREQFF
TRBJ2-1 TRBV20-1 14 CSARHGEVVNEQFF
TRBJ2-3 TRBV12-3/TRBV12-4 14 CASSSGGRADTQYF
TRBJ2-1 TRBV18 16 CASSPTGRHTYNEQFF
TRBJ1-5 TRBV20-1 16 CSAQRQGPGPNQPQHF
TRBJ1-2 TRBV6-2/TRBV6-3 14 CASSYNPGFVGYTF
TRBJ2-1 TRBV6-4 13 CASAGQGSDEQFF
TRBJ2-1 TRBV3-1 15 CASSQVEGARIEQFF
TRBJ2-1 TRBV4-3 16 CASSQDWDRMGNEQFF
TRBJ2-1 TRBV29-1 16 CSVVYVRGLSYNEQFF
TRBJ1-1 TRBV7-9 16 CASSLIIDRLNTEAFF
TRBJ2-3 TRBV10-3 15 CAISNSGSITDTQYF
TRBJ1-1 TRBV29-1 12 CSVADGNTEAFF
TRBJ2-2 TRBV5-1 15 CASSRDRANTGELFF
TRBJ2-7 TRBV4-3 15 CASSQDSAGFYEQYF
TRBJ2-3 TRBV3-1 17 CASSQGTSGSSTDTQYF
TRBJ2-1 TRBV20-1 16 CSATSPTGVAYNEQFF
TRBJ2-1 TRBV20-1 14 CSATGTSGRLEQFF
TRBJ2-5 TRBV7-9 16 CASSLSLGPLSSDQYF
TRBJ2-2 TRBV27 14 CASSWSADTGELFF
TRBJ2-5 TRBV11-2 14 CASSFRAPQETQYF
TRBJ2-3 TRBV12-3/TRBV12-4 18 CASSFSPLAVSSTDTQYF
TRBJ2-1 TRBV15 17 CATSRVSGLAGGDEQFF
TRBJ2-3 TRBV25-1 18 CASRPPSGRRSSTDTQYF
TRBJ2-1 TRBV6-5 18 CASSYLPLAGGSYNEQFF
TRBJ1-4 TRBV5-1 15 CASSWDLTGGEKLFF
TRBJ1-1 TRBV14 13 CASSLGTDREAFF
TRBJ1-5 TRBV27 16 CASSLIWRDKDQPQHF
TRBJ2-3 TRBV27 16 CASSSLGTSGSGTQYF
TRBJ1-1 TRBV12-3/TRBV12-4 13 CASSDFMNTEAFF
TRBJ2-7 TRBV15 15 CATSRVRDRQYEQYF
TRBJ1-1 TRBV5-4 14 CASSASSGGYEAFF
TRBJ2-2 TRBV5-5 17 CASSLDVVPGPTGELFF
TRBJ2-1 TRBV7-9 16 CASSPPTGTSYNEQFF
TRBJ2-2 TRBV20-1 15 CSASFLGLGTGELFF
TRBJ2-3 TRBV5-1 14 CASSLEGSTDTQYF
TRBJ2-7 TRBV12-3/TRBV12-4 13 CASSPGGSRNKYF
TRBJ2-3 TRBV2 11 CARQGMDTQYF
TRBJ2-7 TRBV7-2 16 CASSDDLSLGGYEQYF
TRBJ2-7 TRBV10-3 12 CAARDSVDEQYF
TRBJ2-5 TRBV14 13 CASSSTGKETQYF
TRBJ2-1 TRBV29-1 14 CSVDGASWYNEQFF
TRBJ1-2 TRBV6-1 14 CASSEELTGYGYTF
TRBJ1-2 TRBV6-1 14 CASRGRGSFYGYTF
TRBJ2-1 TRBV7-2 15 CASSRPGTENNEQFF
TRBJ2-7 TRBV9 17 CASSVDPREGVRNEQYF
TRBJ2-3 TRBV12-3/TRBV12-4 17 CASSSSYRDRGTDTQYF
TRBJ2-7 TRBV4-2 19 CASSQAQDRGLAGDYEQYF
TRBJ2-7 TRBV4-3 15 CASSQEGAGVYEQYF
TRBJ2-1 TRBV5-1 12 CASSLNRGQQFF
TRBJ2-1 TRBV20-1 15 CSGESGSDSYNEQFF
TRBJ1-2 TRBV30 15 CAWSVGQVSNYGYTF
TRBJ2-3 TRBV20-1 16 CSAPNPKLAGKDTQYF
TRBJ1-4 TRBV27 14 CASSLSGVPEKLFF
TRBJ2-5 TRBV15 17 CATSTQIKTSHRETQYF